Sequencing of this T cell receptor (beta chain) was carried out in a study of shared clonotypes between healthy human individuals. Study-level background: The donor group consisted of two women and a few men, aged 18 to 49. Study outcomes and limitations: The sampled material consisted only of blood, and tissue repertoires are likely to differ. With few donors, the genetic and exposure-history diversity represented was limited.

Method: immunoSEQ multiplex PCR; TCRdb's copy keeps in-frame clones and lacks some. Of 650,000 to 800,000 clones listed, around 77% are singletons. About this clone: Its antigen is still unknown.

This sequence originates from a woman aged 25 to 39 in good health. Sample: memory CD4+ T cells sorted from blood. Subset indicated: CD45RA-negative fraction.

This CDR3 is CASSGNWGSIQYF. Here the CDR3 DNA reads TGTGCCAGCAGTGGTAACTGGGGGAGTATTCAGTACTTC. The rearrangement uses TRBV25-1 and TRBJ2-4; D is possibly TRBD1 or TRBD2 (5 bases each). Trimming left V 4 bases short and J 10 bases short, with 14 bases between. Germline loops: CDR1 MGHDK, CDR2 SYGVNS. The CDR3 runs to 13 residues.